This TCR beta chain was identified during a study of blood T cell repertoires in COVID-19 (dated by TCRdb to between 2020 and 2021). About the investigation overall: The collaborator samples originated in the United States, Italy and Spain and spanned the acute and convalescent phases of COVID-19. The prospective study material was composed of cDNA or gDNA derived from T cells, B-cell-depleted T cells, or PBMCs. Subjects who had been exposed to COVID-19, were actively infected with it, or had recovered from it provided the deeply sampled blood TCRbeta repertoires that made up the dataset. The repertoires were released in a freely available public database meant as a resource for research on the immune response to SARS-CoV-2. Samples were obtained from the ongoing ImmuneRACE study (first 160 participants) and from some 1,200 subjects provided by 6 global collaborators. Sample metadata almost always included a de-identified subject ID, COVID-19 status, age in years and sex. HLA class I and class II types, where available, came from metadata supplied by the sample provider rather than from assay-based typing. What the study reported, not specific to this receptor: The amount of clinical and demographic metadata varied by source and participant and was provided uncurated.

The junction shows trimming of 1 base on V and 3 bases on J, plus 6 bases between the germline ends. The CDR3 starts with the cysteine, ends with the phenylalanine, and has 13 residues. The sequence is cut down to CDR3 DNA, 39 bases in frame from base 1. Regarding this clone: Which antigen it targets is not known. It has no much larger one-base neighbor in the sample; base qualities were not kept. Distinct nucleotide sequences in the sample also encode this CDR3.

At one collaborating source in Seattle, patients were enrolled during active infection and were followed longitudinally through the course of disease. The collaborating institutions used their own protocols to collect whole blood in K2EDTA tubes. Collaborator samples were shipped for TCRbeta analysis as frozen whole blood, isolated PBMCs, or DNA extracted from either sample type. TCRbeta CDR3 regions were amplified from genomic DNA by means of the immunoSEQ Assay, a bias-controlled multiplex PCR. The paper's data handling went like this. Nucleated cell counts per sample were estimated from amplification of reference gene primers within the assay. Sequence reads were collapsed and filtered to measure the absolute abundance of every unique TCRbeta CDR3 rearrangement. For each sample, productive Simpson clonality was calculated as the square root of Simpson's diversity index over productive rearrangements. TCRdb provides this immuneACCESS table in a form limited to in-frame rearrangements. Some clones are lacking; in checked studies, under half of them reflect an unresolved V gene, and why the rest are absent is not known. That table gives V, J and clone size, and the DNA gave D and trimming. The sample table records 400,000 to 450,000 clones; roughly 89% of these occur just once. The ten largest clonotypes hold roughly 0.78% of the sample.

This receptor chain uses TRBV12-3 or TRBV12-4 and TRBJ1-2, and TRBD1 may be the D gene, going by 6 matching bases. Sequencing was carried out using peripheral blood. The receptor comes from a man aged 18-30 years with COVID-19, enrolled during active disease. The CDR3 here reads CASSLGQDYGYTF. The sequenced DNA is TGTGCCAGCAGTTTAGGACAGGACTATGGCTACACCTTC.